The T cell receptor beta chain under discussion was sequenced for a study of response to subunit inactivated influenza vaccine. Study-wide points: The authors proposed limited new T cell recruitment per seasonal influenza vaccination.

This clonotype was recorded many times. Antigen specificity is unknown. TCRdb processed the RT-PCR reads anew with MiXCR; each CDR3 protein has one entry. Here the sample spans about 570,000 distinct CDR3 sequences, about 12% being singletons. This CDR3 spans 17 amino acids. Germline trimming cut 6 bases from V and 3 bases from J; bases unmatched to any gene: 11. The chain is built from TRBV12-3 or TRBV12-4 and TRBJ2-3; 11 positions match TRBD2. This clonotype originated in a man in his fifties who received an inactivated influenza vaccine. The sample in question was PBMCs from blood, obtained on the day of vaccination. CDR3 loop: CASSISGRASLTDTQYF. The CDR3 DNA reads TGTGCCAGCAGCATTAGCGGGAGGGCCAGTTTAACAGATACGCAGTATTTT.